Sequencing of this TCR beta chain was carried out in a study of graft-versus-host responses after intestinal transplantation. Background on the study: Isolated intestinal, liver-intestinal, or multivisceral transplants had been given to the recipients. Uniformly, recipients were administered anti-thymocyte globulin induction with subsequent tacrolimus and steroids for 2 to 3 years.

This CDR3 region has 19 residues. CDR1 and CDR2 (germline): MGHRA, YSYEKL. Trimming removed 2 bases at V and 0 bases at J, with 20 bases between. General study points: Marrow from the recipient contained GvH clones, some of which had appeared first in ileum or blood. Within the allografts of patients who had graft-donor T cell macrochimerism, graft-versus-host to host-versus-graft clonal ratios were high.

Note on this clone: What it binds is not known.

Sequencing was performed with immunoSEQ multiplex PCR; in TCRdb, only in-frame clones are kept and a portion is missing. The repertoire includes some 120,000 clones, approximately 94% of them detected once, and roughly 0.24% sits in the top ten. Sequencing was performed on unstimulated CD4+ T cells sorted from spleen or lymph node cells, taken before transplant. The receptor was isolated from a human donor who was the organ donor for an intestinal transplant. The chain joins TRBV4-1 to TRBJ2-1; D perhaps matches TRBD1 (6 bases). Here the CDR3 DNA reads TGCGCCAGCAGCCAAATCATACCTCTCAGGGGCAGCTCCTACAATGAGCAGTTCTTC. Translating it yields CASSQIIPLRGSSYNEQFF.